The 9 T cell receptor beta chains presented below share a single source sample, sequenced in a study of blood T cell repertoires in COVID-19 (dated by TCRdb to the early 2020s). Receptor amplification or capture employed the immunoSEQ multiplex PCR assay. TCRdb carries this immuneACCESS record with in-frame sequences only. Its versions omit some clonotypes, under half of them owing to an unresolved V gene in the studies checked, with the rest unexplained. The sample table shows about 83,000 clones, and approximately 86% are seen once. Clones ranked in the top ten supply approximately 8.1% of the sample. Sequencing was done on a sample of peripheral blood. The receptors derive from a man older than 75 with active or convalescent COVID-19.

V and J are TRBV9 and TRBJ2-2; TRBD2 might be the D (6 bases). CDR1 SGDLS and CDR2 YYNGEE come from the germline V gene. The V end lost 5 bases, the J end lost 7 bases, and 18 bases lay between the germline ends. This CDR3 has 15 amino acids. CDR3 nucleotides: TGTGCCAGCAGGGCGGGAAGGGGCCGCAGCGGGGAGCTGTTTTTT. Residues: CASRAGRGRSGELFF.

A single count supports this clone. The genes are TRBV15 and TRBJ2-7; no firm D call. The V end was cut by 1 base, the J end by 4 bases, with 11 bases between. The CDR3 extends over 14 amino acids. The germline V gene has CDR1 LNHNV and CDR2 YYDKDF (reference sequence). CDR3 bases: TGTGCCACCAGCAGAGGGCCAGGATTTTACGAGCAGTACGTC. Translated: CATSRGPGFYEQYV.

The genes are TRBV12-5 and TRBJ2-2, with 7 bases fitting TRBD1. The CDR3 runs 14 residues. Trimming removed 4 bases from V and 6 bases from J; junction bases left unmatched: 5. The germline V gene encodes CDR1 LGHNT and CDR2 FRNRAP. CDR3 amino acids: CASGSPDRAGELFF. The CDR3 DNA follows: TGTGCTAGTGGTTCACCTGACAGGGCCGGGGAGCTGTTTTTT.

V and J are TRBV14 and TRBJ1-4; TRBD1 aligns across 7 bases. V shed 0 bases and J 7 bases; nucleotides not matched to a gene: 2. There are 14 residues in the CDR3. CDR1 and CDR2 (germline): SGHDN, FVKESK. As DNA, the CDR3 is TGTGCCAGCAGCCAAGACAGGGGGTTTGAAAAACTGTTTTTT. Residues: CASSQDRGFEKLFF. The full variable domain, completed using reference TRBV14 and TRBJ1-4, is EAGVTQFPSHSVIEKGQTVTLRCDPISGHDNLYWYRRVMGKEIKFLLHFVKESKQDESGMPNNRFLAERTGGTYSTLKVQPAELEDSGVYFCASSQDRGFEKLFFGSGTQLSVL.

This clone came up once. This chain uses TRBV5-4 with TRBJ1-2; perhaps TRBD1 as D (5 bases). CDR1 and CDR2 from the germline V gene are SGHNT and YYREEE (reference sequence). This CDR3 comprises 14 residues. Trimming removed 0 bases from V and 7 bases from J, with 13 bases in between. The DNA for the CDR3 is TGTGCCAGCAGCTTGGCGTCTTTTGGGGCTGGCTACACCTTC. This encodes CASSLASFGAGYTF.

The chain combines TRBV6-5 with TRBJ2-7; D may be TRBD2 (6 bases). CDR1 is MNHEY and CDR2 is SVGAGI in the germline V gene. V was shortened by 6 bases and J by 3 bases, with 15 bases between the two germline ends. This CDR3 comprises 14 residues. The CDR3 loop reads CASRLTYSGYEQYV. The CDR3 DNA follows: TGTGCCAGCAGACTAACCTATAGCGGCTACGAGCAGTACGTC.

The chain employs TRBV18 and TRBJ2-7, with D possibly matching TRBD2 (6 bases). V lost 3 bases to trimming and J lost 1 base, with 13 bases between them. The CDR3 is 15 residues long. The germline V gene has CDR1 KGHSH and CDR2 LQKENI. The CDR3 coding sequence is TGTGCCAGCTCACCGGTAACTAGCAAATCCTACGAGCAGTACGTC. Its translation is CASSPVTSKSYEQYV.

This chain joins TRBV18 and TRBJ2-3, with D unresolved. This CDR3 is 15 amino acids long. V lost 3 bases and J lost 2, with 12 bases in between. Germline CDR1 reads KGHSH; CDR2 reads LQKENI. CDR3 in amino acids: CASSPLQLITDTQYF. The CDR3, as DNA: TGTGCCAGCTCACCGTTACAGTTGATCACAGATACGCAGTATTTT.

V is TRBV20-1 and J is TRBJ1-3; D remains unclear. Germline-derived CDR1 and CDR2 are DFQATT and SNEGSKA (reference sequence). Trimming pared 3 bases from V and 0 bases from J, leaving 6 bases between. The CDR3 spans 13 residues. CDR3 sequence: CSASAGSGNTIYF. The CDR3 DNA is TGCAGTGCTAGTGCCGGCTCTGGAAACACCATATATTTT.